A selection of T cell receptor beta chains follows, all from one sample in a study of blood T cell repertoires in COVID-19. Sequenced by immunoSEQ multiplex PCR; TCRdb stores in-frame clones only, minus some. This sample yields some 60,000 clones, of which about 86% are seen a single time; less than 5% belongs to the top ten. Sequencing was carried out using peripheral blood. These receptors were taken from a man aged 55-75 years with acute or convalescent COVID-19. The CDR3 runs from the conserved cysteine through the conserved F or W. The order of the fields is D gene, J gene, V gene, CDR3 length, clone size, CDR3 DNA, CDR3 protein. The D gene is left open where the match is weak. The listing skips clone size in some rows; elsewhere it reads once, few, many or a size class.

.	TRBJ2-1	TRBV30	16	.	TGTGCCTGGAAGAGTCGCGGAGGCCTAGGTGGTAATGAGCAGTTCTTC	CAWKSRGGLGGNEQFF
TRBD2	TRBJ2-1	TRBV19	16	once	TGTGCCAGTACTAGAGGGTTCCTAGCGGGAGGGGATGAGCAGTTCTTC	CASTRGFLAGGDEQFF
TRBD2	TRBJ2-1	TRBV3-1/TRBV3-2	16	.	TGTGCCAGCAGCCAACGAAGTGGGACTAGCGGGAATGAGCAGTTCTTC	CASSQRSGTSGNEQFF
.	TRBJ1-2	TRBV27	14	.	TGTGCCAGCAGTTTATCCCGTGTCCGCTATGGCTACACCTTC	CASSLSRVRYGYTF
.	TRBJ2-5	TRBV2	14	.	TGTGCCAGCAGGCGATTGGCGGGGTCGGAGACCCAGTACTTC	CASRRLAGSETQYF
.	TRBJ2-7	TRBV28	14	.	TGTGCCAGCAACCTCCCCCGGGAGCCCTACGAGCAGTACTTC	CASNLPREPYEQYF
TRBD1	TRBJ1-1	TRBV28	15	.	TGTGCCAGCAGTTCTACAGGGGGATTCAGCGATGAAGCTTTCTTT	CASSSTGGFSDEAFF
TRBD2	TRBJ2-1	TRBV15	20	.	TGTGCCACCAGCAGAGTCAGACTAGCGGGAGGGCTGTCCTCCTACAATGAGCAGTTCTTC	CATSRVRLAGGLSSYNEQFF
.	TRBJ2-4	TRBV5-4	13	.	TGTGCCAGCAGCTCGGGAGAGGGAAACATTCAGTACTTC	CASSSGEGNIQYF
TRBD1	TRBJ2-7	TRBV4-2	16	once	TGTGCCAGCAGCCTAATCGGGGGACAGGGGGCAAGGGAGCAGTACTTC	CASSLIGGQGAREQYF
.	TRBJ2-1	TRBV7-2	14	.	TGTGCCAGCAGCTTAGGACTTTACTACAATGAGCAGTTCTTC	CASSLGLYYNEQFF
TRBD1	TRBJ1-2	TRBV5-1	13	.	TGCGCCAGCAGCGACAGGGAGACCTATGGCTACACCTTC	CASSDRETYGYTF
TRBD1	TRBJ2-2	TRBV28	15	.	TGTGCCAGCCGGGCAAGGACAGGGTGGACCGGGGAGCTGTTTTTT	CASRARTGWTGELFF
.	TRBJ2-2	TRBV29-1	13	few	TGCAGCGGGGCGCCAGGAGCGGTCGGGGAGCTGTTTTTT	CSGAPGAVGELFF
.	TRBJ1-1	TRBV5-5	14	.	TGTGCCAGCAGCTTGGATGCAGGGAACACTGAAGCTTTCTTT	CASSLDAGNTEAFF
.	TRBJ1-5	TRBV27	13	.	TGTGCCAGCAGTTTGTCTACCAATCAGCCCCAGCATTTT	CASSLSTNQPQHF
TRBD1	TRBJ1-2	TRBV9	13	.	TGTGCCAGCACCCGCAGGGGGTCACATGGCTACACCTTC	CASTRRGSHGYTF
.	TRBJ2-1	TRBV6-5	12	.	TGTGCCAGCAGCGGGAGAGGGGATGAGCAGTTCTTC	CASSGRGDEQFF
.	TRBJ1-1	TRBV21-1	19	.	TGTGCCAGCAGCAAAGTCTTTGATCGGGACAGGGGGCGGGGCACTGAAGCTTTCTTT	CASSKVFDRDRGRGTEAFF
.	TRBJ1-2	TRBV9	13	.	TGTGCCAGCAGCGCAGGACATTCGAGAGGCTACACCTTC	CASSAGHSRGYTF
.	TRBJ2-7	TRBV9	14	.	TGTGCCAGCAGCCCTGACAGTGCCTCCTACGAGCAGTACTTC	CASSPDSASYEQYF
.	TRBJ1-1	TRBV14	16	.	TGTGCCAGCAGCCAAGATAGCACAGGGAAGCGAACTGAAGCTTTCTTT	CASSQDSTGKRTEAFF
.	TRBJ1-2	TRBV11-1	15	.	TGTGCCAGCAGCGGCCGGTTGGAGCTTAACTATGGCTACACCTTC	CASSGRLELNYGYTF
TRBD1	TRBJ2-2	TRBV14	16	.	TGTGCCAGCAGCCAAGGGCGGGACAGGGGAGCCGGGGAGCTGTTTTTT	CASSQGRDRGAGELFF
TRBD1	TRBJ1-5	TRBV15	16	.	TGTGCCACCAGCAGAGATTCGGACAGGGGGCATCAGCCCCAGCATTTT	CATSRDSDRGHQPQHF
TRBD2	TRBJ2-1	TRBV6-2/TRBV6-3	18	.	TGTGCCAGCAGTTACTCTTTGACGTTTTCGCGGGAGGATCTTGAGCAGTTCTTC	CASSYSLTFSREDLEQFF
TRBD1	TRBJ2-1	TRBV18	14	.	TGTGCCAGCTCACCGGACAGGGATTACAATGAGCAGTTCTTC	CASSPDRDYNEQFF
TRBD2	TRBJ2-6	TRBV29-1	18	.	TGCAGCGTCCCCTCGTTTAGCGGGAGCATCTCTGGGGCCAACGTCCTGACTTTC	CSVPSFSGSISGANVLTF